This T cell receptor (beta chain) was recorded in a study of blood T cell repertoires in COVID-19. Study-level background: The United States, Italy and Spain supplied acute and convalescent COVID-19 samples. T cells, B-cell-depleted T cells, or PBMCs supplied cDNA or gDNA.

TCRdb keeps only in-frame clones here, not all; method: immunoSEQ multiplex PCR. Of roughly 20,000 clones in the sample, roughly 90% were seen once. The CDR3 sequence is 11 residues long. Trimming left V 10 bases short and J 3 bases short, with 6 bases between. CDR1 is WSHSY and CDR2 is SAAADI in the germline V gene. The J gene is TRBJ2-2, the V gene TRBV10-2, with D maybe TRBD2 (5 bases). The TCR originated in a human donor in a cohort sampled during active COVID-19. Material for sequencing was peripheral blood. The CDR3 is CATGYTGELFF. Written as DNA, the CDR3 is TGCGCCACGGGGTACACCGGGGAGCTGTTTTTT.